Here is one T cell receptor beta chain with its context. Its antigen remains unidentified. The data stem from a study of vaccination and CD4 T cells after COVID-19. Once obtained from cultured CD4+ T cells, the DNA was sequenced using the Oncomine TCR Beta short-read assay. TCRdb re-called the PCR reads with MiXCR, one entry per CDR3 protein. The sample has approximately 8,800 distinct CDR3 sequences, roughly 60% seen once. Stated treatment: roughly ten-day PBMC culture with coronavirus spike peptide pools or control peptides (ViraFEST assay). The clonotype was recovered from a human donor who had recovered from COVID-19. Sample: CD4+ T cells from blood, cultured in vitro.

The CDR3 coding sequence is TGTGCCAGCAGGGGGGAAGGAGATACGCAGTATTTT. Amino acid sequence: CASRGEGDTQYF. This chain connects TRBV11-3 to TRBJ2-3, with D possibly being TRBD1 or TRBD2 (5 bases each). V lost 6 bases and J 5 bases, leaving 9 bases between the germline ends. CDR1 is SGHNT, CDR2 YENEEA, per germline. The CDR3 is 12 amino acids.